This TCR beta chain was captured by sequencing in a study of beta chain features in type 1 diabetes (dated by TCRdb to 2016 to 2019). Notes on the research overall: No differences in mean age, gender distribution, total cell number or subset yield were found between patients and healthy donors. In the study, recently diagnosed type 1 diabetes patients and matched healthy donors were compared on the TCRB repertoires of their sorted circulating CD4+ T cell subsets. A total of about 110,000,000 sorted cells were examined across all samples, and a strong correlation was observed between cell number per subset and RNA yield. Naive and central memory subsets were obtained from all 30 or so donors, but regulatory and stem cell-like memory subsets were isolated from only 8 patients and roughly 8 healthy donors.

This clone was counted between two and nine times. It has no known antigen specificity. No much larger clone exists at a distance of one base, and base qualities are not known. Its CDR3 holds 19 amino acids, cysteine through phenylalanine. Only the CDR3 portion is preserved as DNA: 57 bases, with reading frame beginning at the first base. V is clipped by 0 bases and J by 0 bases, and the sequence between their germline boundaries is 21 bases long. As encoded in the germline V gene (reference sequence), CDR1 is GTSNPN while CDR2 is SVGIG. What the authors observed across the whole study: In all four CD4+ subsets, TCRB CDR3 length was moderately but significantly shorter in type 1 diabetes patients. PCR may preferentially amplify shorter templates, but because patient and control samples were amplified and corrected together, any resulting skew would affect both groups equally. Because cDNA was sequenced instead of genomic DNA, highly expressing activated cells could be over-represented, though the groups showed no difference in activation or CD3 levels. At VDJ recombination sites, patients with type 1 diabetes made fewer insertions and deleted more nucleotides, a pattern implying thymic rearrangement abnormalities. Naive, central memory and regulatory TCRB repertoires appeared to be more alike among patients than among healthy donors. Because small numbers of individuals were included in the HLA sub-analyses, any influence of HLA type on TCRB rearrangement was left unresolved.

The entire isolated RNA was reverse transcribed using the High Capacity cDNA Reverse Transcription Kit, and thus expressed TCRB transcripts were sequenced. Naive, central memory and regulatory T cell samples underwent deep immunoSEQ sequencing, averaging about 3.57 million total reads per sample. After sorted cells were lysed in RLT buffer, RNA was extracted with DNase-treated RNeasy Micro or Mini kits, with the choice depending on cell number. To prevent cross-contamination, every cell subset was processed on its own, while patient and healthy donor samples were processed together. Using the immunoSEQ multiplex PCR, TCRB sequences were amplified from cDNA into 87-bp fragments spanning the CDR3 region. Sequencing of the amplicons was done on the Illumina HiSeq platform. The authors' pipeline ran thus. PCR bias was computationally corrected using synthetic template baselines, reads within Hamming distance 2 were collapsed, and singletons that could not be merged were discarded. Reads were aligned against IMGT to assign V, D and J genes, CDR3 length and insertions or deletions at six rearrangement sites. Clonotype counts were normalized to sorted cell number within each subset before computing true diversity and Gini coefficients with the tcR R package. The overlap coefficient, calculated on TCRB nucleotide sequences, was used to quantify repertoire sharing. Out-of-frame TCRB sequences from naive cells were analyzed as a proxy for the pre-selection repertoire. The clones in this table, taken by TCRdb from immuneACCESS, are in-frame only. Not every clone is retained; where verified, under half of the shortfall comes from an unresolved V gene, and the cause of the rest is unknown. V, J and clone size are those of that table, while D and trimming were read from the DNA. Counted in this sample were some 400,000 clones; roughly 16% of them appeared once. The ten top clones hold 0.019% of the sample.

Each donor gave one peripheral blood draw, averaging roughly 0.11 L, which was collected into heparinised tubes. A BD FACSAria II and a panel including CD45RO, CCR7, CD25, CD127, CD95 and CD27 were used to sort naive, central memory, regulatory and stem cell-like memory CD4+ T cells. Every sorted population had a purity above 95%. PBMCs were isolated immediately by Lymphoprep density gradient centrifugation and stained directly without culture. To minimize batch effects, samples were stained and sorted in pairs, one healthy donor with one patient per experiment. This TCR came from a woman aged 18-35 years in good health. The sequenced sample consisted of naive CD4+ T cells from blood. The label giving this sample's cell subset or site can be read as: true naive CD4+ T cells. The receptor chain draws on TRBV30 and TRBJ2-1; TRBD2 could be the D gene, as 6 bases match. In nucleotides, the sequence is TGTGCCTGGAGTGTACTTTCCCTCTACGGGGGTAGCTCCTACAATGAGCAGTTCTTC. This codes for CAWSVLSLYGGSSYNEQFF. Reference TRBV30 and TRBJ2-1 genes cover what lies past the CDR3, so the full variable domain is SQTIHQWPATLVQPVGSPLSLECTVEGTSNPNLYWYRQAAGRGLQLLFYSVGIGQISSEVPQNLSASRPQDRQFILSSKKLLLSDSGFYLCAWSVLSLYGGSSYNEQFFGPGTRLTVL.